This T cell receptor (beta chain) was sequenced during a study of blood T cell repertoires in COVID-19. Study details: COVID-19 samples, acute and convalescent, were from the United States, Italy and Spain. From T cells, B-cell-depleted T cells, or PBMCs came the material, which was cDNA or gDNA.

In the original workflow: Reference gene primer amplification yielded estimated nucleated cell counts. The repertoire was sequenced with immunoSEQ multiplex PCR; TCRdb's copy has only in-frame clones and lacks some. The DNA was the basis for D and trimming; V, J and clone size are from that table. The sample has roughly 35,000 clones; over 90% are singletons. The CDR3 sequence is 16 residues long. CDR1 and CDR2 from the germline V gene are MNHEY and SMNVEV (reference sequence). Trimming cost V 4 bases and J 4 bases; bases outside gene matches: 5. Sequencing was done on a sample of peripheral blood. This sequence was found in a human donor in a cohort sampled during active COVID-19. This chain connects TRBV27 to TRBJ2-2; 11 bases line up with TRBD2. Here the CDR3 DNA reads TGTGCCAGCAGTTCGGGACTAGCGGTTTTCACCGGGGAGCTGTTTTTT. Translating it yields CASSSGLAVFTGELFF.